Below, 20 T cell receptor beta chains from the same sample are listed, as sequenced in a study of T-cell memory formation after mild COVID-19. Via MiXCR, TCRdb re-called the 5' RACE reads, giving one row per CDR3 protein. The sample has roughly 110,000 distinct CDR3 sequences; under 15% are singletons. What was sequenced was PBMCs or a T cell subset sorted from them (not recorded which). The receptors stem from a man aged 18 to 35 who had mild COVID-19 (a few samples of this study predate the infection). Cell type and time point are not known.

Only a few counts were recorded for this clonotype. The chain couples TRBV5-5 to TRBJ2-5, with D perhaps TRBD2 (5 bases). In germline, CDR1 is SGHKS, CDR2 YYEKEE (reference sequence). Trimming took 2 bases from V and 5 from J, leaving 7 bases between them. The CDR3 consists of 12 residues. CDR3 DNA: TGTGCCAGCAGCTTCGAGCGGGAGACCCAGTACTTC. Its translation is CASSFERETQYF.

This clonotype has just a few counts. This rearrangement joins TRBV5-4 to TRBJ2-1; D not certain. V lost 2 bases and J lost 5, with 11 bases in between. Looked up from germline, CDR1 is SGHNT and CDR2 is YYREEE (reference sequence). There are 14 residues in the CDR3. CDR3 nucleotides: TGTGCCAGCAGCTTCGGCAATTCGGACAATGAGCAGTTCTTC. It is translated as CASSFGNSDNEQFF.

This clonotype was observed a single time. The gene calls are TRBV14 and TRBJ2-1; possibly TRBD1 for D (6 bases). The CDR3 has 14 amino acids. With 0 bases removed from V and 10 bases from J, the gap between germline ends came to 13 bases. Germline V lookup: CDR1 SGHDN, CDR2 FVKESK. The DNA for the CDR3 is TGTGCCAGCAGCCAAGATAGGGACACAATGGAGCAGTTCTTC. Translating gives CASSQDRDTMEQFF.

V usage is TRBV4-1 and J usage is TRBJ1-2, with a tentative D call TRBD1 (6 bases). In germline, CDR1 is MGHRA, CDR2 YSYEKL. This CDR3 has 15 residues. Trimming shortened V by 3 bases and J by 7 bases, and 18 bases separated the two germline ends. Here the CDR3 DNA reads TGCGCCAGCAGCCACACCATTACAGGGAAAGGTGGCTACACCTTC. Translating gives CASSHTITGKGGYTF.

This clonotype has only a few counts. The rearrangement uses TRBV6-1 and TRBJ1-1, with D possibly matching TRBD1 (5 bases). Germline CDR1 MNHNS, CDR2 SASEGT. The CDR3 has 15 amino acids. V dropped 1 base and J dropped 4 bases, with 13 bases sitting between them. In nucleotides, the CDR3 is TGTGCCAGCAGTGAAGGGGGCTACGGGGGCACTGAAGCTTTCTTT. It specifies CASSEGGYGGTEAFF.

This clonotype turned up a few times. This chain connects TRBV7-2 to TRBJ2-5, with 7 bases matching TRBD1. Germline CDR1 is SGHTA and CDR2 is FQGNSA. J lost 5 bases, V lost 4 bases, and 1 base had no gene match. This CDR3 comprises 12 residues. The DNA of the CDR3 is TGTGCCAGCAGCTCCAGGGGGGAGACCCAGTACTTC. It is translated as CASSSRGETQYF.

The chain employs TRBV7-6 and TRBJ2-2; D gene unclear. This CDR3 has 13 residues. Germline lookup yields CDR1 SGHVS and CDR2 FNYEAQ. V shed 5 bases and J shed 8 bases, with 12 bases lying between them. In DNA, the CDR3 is TGTGCCAGCAGCCCCCCGGCATCTGGGGAGCTGTTTTTT. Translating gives CASSPPASGELFF.

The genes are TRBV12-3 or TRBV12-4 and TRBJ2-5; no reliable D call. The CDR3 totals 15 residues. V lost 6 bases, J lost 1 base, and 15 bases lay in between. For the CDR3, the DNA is TGTGCCAGCAGCCCGTTGGCAGGCTCCCAAGAGACCCAGTACTTC. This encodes CASSPLAGSQETQYF.

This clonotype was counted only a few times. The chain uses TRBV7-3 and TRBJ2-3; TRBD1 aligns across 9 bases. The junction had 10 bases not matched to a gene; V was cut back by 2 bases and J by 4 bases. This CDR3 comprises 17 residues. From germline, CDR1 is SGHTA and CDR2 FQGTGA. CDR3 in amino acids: CASSLYGTGSSSDTQYF. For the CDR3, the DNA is TGTGCCAGCAGCTTATACGGGACAGGGAGTTCATCAGATACGCAGTATTTT. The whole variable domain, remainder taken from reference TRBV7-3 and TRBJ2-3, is GAGVSQTPSNKVTEKGKYVELRCDPISGHTALYWYRQSLGQGPEFLIYFQGTGAADDSGLPNDRFFAVRPEGSVSTLKIQRTERGDSAVYLCASSLYGTGSSSDTQYFGPGTRLTVL.

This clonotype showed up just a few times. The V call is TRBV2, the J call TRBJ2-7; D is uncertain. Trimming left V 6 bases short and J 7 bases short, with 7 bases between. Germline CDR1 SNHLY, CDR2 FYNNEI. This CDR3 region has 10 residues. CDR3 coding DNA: TGTGCCAGCAGGGGGTTTGAGCAGTACGTC. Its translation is CASRGFEQYV.

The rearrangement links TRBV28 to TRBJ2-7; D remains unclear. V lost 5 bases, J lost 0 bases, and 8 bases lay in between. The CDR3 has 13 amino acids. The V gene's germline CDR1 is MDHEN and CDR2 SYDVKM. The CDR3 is CASSAVSSYEQYV. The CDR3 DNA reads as TGTGCCAGCAGTGCTGTTAGCTCCTACGAGCAGTACGTC.

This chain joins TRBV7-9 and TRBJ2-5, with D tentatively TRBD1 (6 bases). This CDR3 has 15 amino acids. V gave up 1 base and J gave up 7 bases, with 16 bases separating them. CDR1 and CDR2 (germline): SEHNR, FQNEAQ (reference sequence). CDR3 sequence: CASSLDRTAIGTQYF. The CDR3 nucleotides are TGTGCCAGCAGCTTAGATCGGACAGCGATTGGGACCCAGTACTTC. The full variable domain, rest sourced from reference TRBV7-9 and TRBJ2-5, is DTGVSQNPRHKITKRGQNVTFRCDPISEHNRLYWYRQTLGQGPEFLTYFQNEAQLEKSRLLSDRFSAERPKGSFSTLEIQRTEQGDSAMYLCASSLDRTAIGTQYFGPGTRLLVL.

CDR3 nucleotides: TGTGCCAGCAGTTACGACAGGGATAATTCACCCCTCCACTTT. It specifies CASSYDRDNSPLHF. The chain has TRBV6-2 or TRBV6-3 and TRBJ1-6; TRBD1 matches at 7 bases. This CDR3 contains 14 residues. The germline gives CDR1 MNHEY, CDR2 SVGEGT. After removal of 2 bases from V and 5 bases from J, the junction contained 0 bases not matched to a gene.

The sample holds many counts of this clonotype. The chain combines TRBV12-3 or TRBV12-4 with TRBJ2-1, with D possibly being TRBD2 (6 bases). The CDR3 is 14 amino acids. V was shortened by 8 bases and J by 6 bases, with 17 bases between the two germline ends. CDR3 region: CASGMTSSGNEQFF. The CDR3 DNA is TGTGCCAGCGGTATGACTAGTAGCGGCAATGAGCAGTTCTTC.

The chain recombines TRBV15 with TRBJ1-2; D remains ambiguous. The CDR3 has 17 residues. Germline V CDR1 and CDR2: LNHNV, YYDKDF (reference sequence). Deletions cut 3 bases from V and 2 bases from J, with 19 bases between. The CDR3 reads CATSREFVVDGNYGYTF. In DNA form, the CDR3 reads TGTGCCACCAGCAGGGAGTTTGTGGTAGACGGAAACTATGGCTACACCTTC.

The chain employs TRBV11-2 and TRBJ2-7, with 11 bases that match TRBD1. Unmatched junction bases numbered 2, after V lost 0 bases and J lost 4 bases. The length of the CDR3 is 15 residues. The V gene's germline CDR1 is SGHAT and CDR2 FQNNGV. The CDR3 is CASSLDGTGGYEQYF. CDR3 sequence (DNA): TGTGCCAGCAGCTTAGACGGGACAGGGGGGTACGAGCAGTACTTC.

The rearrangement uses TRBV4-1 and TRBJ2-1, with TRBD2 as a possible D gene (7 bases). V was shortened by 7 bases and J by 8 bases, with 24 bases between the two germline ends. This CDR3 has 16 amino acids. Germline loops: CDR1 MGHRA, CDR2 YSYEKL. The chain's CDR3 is CASTTGGGGAGYEQFF. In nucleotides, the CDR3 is TGCGCCAGCACCACCGGAGGGGGGGGGGCAGGGTATGAGCAGTTCTTC.

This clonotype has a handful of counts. The CDR3 here is CATSREAVPQYF. The CDR3 DNA follows: TGTGCCACCAGCAGAGAGGCAGTGCCGCAGTATTTT. The chain links TRBV15 to TRBJ2-3; D gene uncertain. V was shortened by 0 bases and J by 10 bases, with 8 bases between the two germline ends. The CDR3 has 12 amino acids. From germline, CDR1 is LNHNV and CDR2 YYDKDF (reference sequence).

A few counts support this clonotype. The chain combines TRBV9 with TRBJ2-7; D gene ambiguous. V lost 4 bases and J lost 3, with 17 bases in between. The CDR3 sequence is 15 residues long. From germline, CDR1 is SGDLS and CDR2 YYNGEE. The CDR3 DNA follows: TGTGCCAGCAGCCCCCGACGCGAGCACCTCTACGAGCAGTACTTC. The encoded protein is CASSPRREHLYEQYF.

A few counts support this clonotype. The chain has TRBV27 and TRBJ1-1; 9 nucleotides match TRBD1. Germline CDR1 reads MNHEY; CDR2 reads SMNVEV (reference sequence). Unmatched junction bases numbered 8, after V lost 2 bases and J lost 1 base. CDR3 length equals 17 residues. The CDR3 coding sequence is TGTGCCAGCAGTTTAGCGACGACAGGGGGTAAGAACACTGAAGCTTTCTTT. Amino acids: CASSLATTGGKNTEAFF.